The rows below give T cell receptor beta chains drawn from one sample of a study of blood T cell repertoires in COVID-19. Using immunoSEQ multiplex PCR, the repertoire was profiled, and TCRdb retains in-frame clones only, with some absent. The data contain more than 95,000 clones, 82% of them seen just once; the ten biggest clones take up 15% to 20%. The sequenced material came from peripheral blood. Receptors were obtained from an elderly man with acute or convalescent COVID-19. CDR3s include the opening cysteine and the closing phenylalanine or tryptophan. D genes are given only for firm matches. The size of a clone is reported for some rows only, either as once, few or many, or as a class for expanded clones.

TRBD1	TRBJ1-5	.	TRBV19	CASSPLNRGNGQPQHF	TGTGCCAGTAGTCCTTTGAACAGGGGGAATGGTCAGCCCCAGCATTTT
TRBD1	TRBJ2-5	.	TRBV6-5	CASSSTGATKTQYF	TGTGCCAGCAGTTCCACAGGGGCTACAAAGACCCAGTACTTC
.	TRBJ1-1	.	TRBV4-3	CASSQDRRSTEAFF	TGCGCCAGCAGCCAAGATAGGAGGTCCACTGAAGCTTTCTTT
.	TRBJ1-5	.	TRBV4-3	CASSQDWRGGSQPQHF	TGCGCCAGCAGCCAAGATTGGAGGGGGGGTAGTCAGCCCCAGCATTTT
TRBD2	TRBJ2-1	.	TRBV6-4	CASSDSSRGGRALQFF	TGTGCCAGCAGTGACTCGAGTCGGGGCGGGAGGGCCCTTCAGTTCTTC
.	TRBJ2-3	.	TRBV28	CAAFEAATDTQYF	TGTGCCGCTTTTGAGGCAGCCACAGATACGCAGTATTTT
.	TRBJ2-3	few	TRBV7-9	CASSLAGRVPSRTDTQYF	TGTGCCAGCAGCTTAGCGGGCAGGGTCCCCTCTCGCACAGATACGCAGTATTTT
TRBD1	TRBJ2-4	.	TRBV6-5	CASSPLRGRNIQYF	TGTGCCAGCAGTCCCCTAAGGGGGCGAAACATTCAGTACTTC
TRBD2	TRBJ2-3	once	TRBV14	CASSYTGTSGRYTQYF	TGTGCCAGCAGCTACACCGGGACTAGCGGGAGATATACGCAGTATTTT
.	TRBJ2-7	.	TRBV9	CASSSYRNSYEQYF	TGTGCCAGCAGCTCCTACAGGAATTCCTACGAGCAGTACTTC
TRBD2	TRBJ2-1	.	TRBV28	CASRRGTSGYNEQFF	TGTGCCAGCAGAAGAGGGACTAGCGGTTACAATGAGCAGTTCTTC
TRBD1	TRBJ1-6	.	TRBV4-3	CASSPQGADNSPLHF	TGCGCCAGCAGCCCACAGGGGGCGGACAATTCACCCCTCCACTTT
.	TRBJ1-5	.	TRBV28	CASSFGGVEGPQHF	TGTGCCAGCAGTTTTGGGGGGGTCGAAGGGCCCCAGCATTTT
.	TRBJ1-1	.	TRBV28	CASSLETRYTEAFF	TGTGCCAGCAGTTTAGAGACACGATACACTGAAGCTTTCTTT
.	TRBJ1-6	.	TRBV9	CASSVDSSYNSPLHF	TGTGCCAGCAGCGTCGATAGCTCCTATAATTCACCCCTCCACTTT
TRBD2	TRBJ2-1	.	TRBV28	CASSSRGGAGRYNEQFF	TGTGCCAGCAGTTCCCGGGGCGGAGCGGGGAGATACAATGAGCAGTTCTTC
.	TRBJ2-3	.	TRBV5-1	CASSSQGFTDTQYF	TGCGCCAGCAGCTCGCAGGGATTTACAGATACGCAGTATTTT
TRBD1	TRBJ2-5	.	TRBV5-6	CASSLSRGSRETQYF	TGTGCCAGCAGCTTAAGCAGGGGGAGTAGGGAGACCCAGTACTTC
TRBD1	TRBJ1-5	.	TRBV11-2	CASSTGTGGLRSNQPQHF	TGTGCCAGCAGCACCGGGACAGGGGGCTTAAGGAGCAATCAGCCCCAGCATTTT
.	TRBJ1-1	.	TRBV4-1	CASSQDSVYTEAFF	TGCGCCAGCAGCCAGGACAGTGTTTACACTGAAGCTTTCTTT
.	TRBJ2-3	.	TRBV9	CASSSYSYPSTDTQYF	TGTGCCAGCAGCTCATACAGCTATCCTAGCACAGATACGCAGTATTTT
.	TRBJ1-6	.	TRBV4-1	CASSRTIGDSPLHF	TGCGCCAGCAGCCGCACCATCGGGGATTCACCCCTCCACTTT
TRBD1	TRBJ2-1	.	TRBV6-6	CASSFSGQGEDEQFF	TGTGCCAGCAGTTTCTCGGGACAGGGGGAAGATGAGCAGTTCTTC
.	TRBJ1-2	.	TRBV6-6	CASRPDSYGYTF	TGTGCCAGCAGACCAGACAGCTATGGCTACACCTTC
TRBD1	TRBJ1-5	.	TRBV28	CASRVQGASQPQHF	TGTGCCAGCAGGGTACAGGGGGCGAGTCAGCCCCAGCATTTT
.	TRBJ1-2	once	TRBV15	CATSEVGGVSGYTF	TGTGCCACCAGCGAGGTGGGGGGGGTCTCTGGCTACACCTTC
.	TRBJ1-6	.	TRBV14	CASSQEGGSNSPLHF	TGTGCCAGCAGCCAAGAGGGAGGGAGCAATTCACCCCTCCACTTT
.	TRBJ1-2	.	TRBV29-1	CTTWGQVQGFYGYTF	TGCACCACATGGGGTCAGGTCCAGGGATTCTATGGCTACACCTTC
.	TRBJ2-3	.	TRBV3-1/TRBV3-2	CASSQAAGGSTDTQYF	TGTGCCAGCAGCCAAGCCGCCGGAGGGAGCACAGATACGCAGTATTTT
.	TRBJ1-5	.	TRBV28	CASSPPLSNQPQHF	TGTGCCAGCTCTCCCCCCCTGAGCAATCAGCCCCAGCATTTT
.	TRBJ2-2	.	TRBV6-1	CASSELTGSGTGELFF	TGTGCCAGCAGTGAATTAACAGGTTCGGGCACCGGGGAGCTGTTTTTT
.	TRBJ1-3	once	TRBV6-5	CASSPGVFGNTIYF	TGTGCCAGCAGCCCAGGGGTTTTTGGAAACACCATATATTTT
.	TRBJ1-6	few	TRBV28	CASSYRVRALHF	TGTGCCAGCAGTTACAGGGTTAGGGCCCTCCACTTT
TRBD1	TRBJ2-1	.	TRBV19	CASTDRGTNNEQFF	TGTGCCAGTACCGACAGGGGAACTAACAATGAGCAGTTCTTC
.	TRBJ1-5	.	TRBV18	CASSPSPTTNSNQPQHF	TGTGCCAGCTCACCATCTCCGACTACCAACAGCAATCAGCCCCAGCATTTT
.	TRBJ2-7	.	TRBV5-4	CASSLGQGGFPEQYF	TGTGCCAGCAGCTTGGGGCAGGGTGGTTTTCCCGAGCAGTACTTC
TRBD1	TRBJ1-2	few	TRBV14	CASSRERGRDGYTF	TGTGCCAGCAGCCGGGAGAGGGGGCGGGATGGCTACACCTTC
TRBD1	TRBJ2-2	.	TRBV7-2	CASSWDRSTGELFF	TGTGCCAGCAGCTGGGACAGGAGCACCGGGGAGCTGTTTTTT
.	TRBJ2-1	few	TRBV25-1	CASSELTDWDEQFF	TGTGCCAGCAGTGAATTGACAGACTGGGATGAGCAGTTCTTC
.	TRBJ1-4	few	TRBV7-2	CASSPSVGQGPSEKLFF	TGTGCCAGCAGCCCGTCGGTGGGGCAGGGGCCCTCTGAAAAACTGTTTTTT